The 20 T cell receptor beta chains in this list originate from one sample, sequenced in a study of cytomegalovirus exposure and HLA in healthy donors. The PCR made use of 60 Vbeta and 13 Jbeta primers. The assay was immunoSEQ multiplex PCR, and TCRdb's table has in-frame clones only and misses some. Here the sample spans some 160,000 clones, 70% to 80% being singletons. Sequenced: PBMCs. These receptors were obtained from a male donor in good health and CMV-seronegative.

This chain's CDR3 is CASSHPDRGRVEKLFF. CDR3 coding DNA: TGTGCCAGCAGCCATCCGGACAGGGGAAGGGTTGAAAAACTGTTTTTT. This chain joins TRBV4-2 and TRBJ1-4; 9 bases are shared with TRBD1. The CDR3 runs 16 residues. V lost 3 bases and J lost 7; bases outside the gene matches: 9. Germline CDR1 reads LGHNA; CDR2 reads YNFKEQ.

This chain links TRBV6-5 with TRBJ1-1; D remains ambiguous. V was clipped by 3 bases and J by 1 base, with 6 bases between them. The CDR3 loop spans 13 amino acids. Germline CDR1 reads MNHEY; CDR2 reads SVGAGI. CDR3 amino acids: CASSYHSNTEAFF. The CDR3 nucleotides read TGTGCCAGCAGTTATCATTCGAACACTGAAGCTTTCTTT.

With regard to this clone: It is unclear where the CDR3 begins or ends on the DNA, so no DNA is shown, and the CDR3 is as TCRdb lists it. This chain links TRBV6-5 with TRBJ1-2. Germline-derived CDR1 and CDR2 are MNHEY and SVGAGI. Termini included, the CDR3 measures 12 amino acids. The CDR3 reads CASSTSENGYTF.

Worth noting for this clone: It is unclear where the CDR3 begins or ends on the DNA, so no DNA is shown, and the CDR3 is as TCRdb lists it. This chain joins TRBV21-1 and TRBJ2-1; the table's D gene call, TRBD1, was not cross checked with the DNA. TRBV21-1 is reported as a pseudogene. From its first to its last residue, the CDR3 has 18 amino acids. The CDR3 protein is CASSVGQGTPSSYNEQFF.

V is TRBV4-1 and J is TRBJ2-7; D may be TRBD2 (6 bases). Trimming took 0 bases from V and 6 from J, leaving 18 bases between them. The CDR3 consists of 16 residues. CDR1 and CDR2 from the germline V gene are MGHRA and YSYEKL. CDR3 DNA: TGCGCCAGCAGCCAAGACCCGACTAGTCGAGGAACCGAGCAGTACTTC. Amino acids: CASSQDPTSRGTEQYF.

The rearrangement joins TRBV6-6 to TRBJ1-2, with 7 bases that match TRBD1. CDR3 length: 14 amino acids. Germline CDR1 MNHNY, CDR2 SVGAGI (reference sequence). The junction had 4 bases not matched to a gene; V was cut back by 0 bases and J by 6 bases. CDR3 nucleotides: TGTGCCAGCAGTTACTCGACAGGGACGGATGGCTACACCTTC. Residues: CASSYSTGTDGYTF.

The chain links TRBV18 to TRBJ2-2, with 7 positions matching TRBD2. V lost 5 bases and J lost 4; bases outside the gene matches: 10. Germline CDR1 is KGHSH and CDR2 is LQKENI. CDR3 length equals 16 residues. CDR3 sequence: CASSSFGGGSTGELFF. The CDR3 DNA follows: TGTGCCAGCTCAAGCTTCGGCGGGGGTAGCACCGGGGAGCTGTTTTTT.

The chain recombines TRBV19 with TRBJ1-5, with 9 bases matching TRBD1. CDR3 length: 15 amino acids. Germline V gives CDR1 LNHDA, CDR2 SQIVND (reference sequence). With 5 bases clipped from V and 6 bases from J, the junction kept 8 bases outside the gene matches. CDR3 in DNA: TGTGCCAGTAGTGCCGGGACAGGGTATGGTCAGCCCCAGCATTTT. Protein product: CASSAGTGYGQPQHF.

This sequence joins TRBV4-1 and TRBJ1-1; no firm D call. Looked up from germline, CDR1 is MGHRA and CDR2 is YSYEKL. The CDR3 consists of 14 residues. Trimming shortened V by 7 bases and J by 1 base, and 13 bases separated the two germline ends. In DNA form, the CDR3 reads TGCGCCAGCATCTCCCGCGGGAAGAACACTGAAGCTTTCTTT. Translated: CASISRGKNTEAFF.

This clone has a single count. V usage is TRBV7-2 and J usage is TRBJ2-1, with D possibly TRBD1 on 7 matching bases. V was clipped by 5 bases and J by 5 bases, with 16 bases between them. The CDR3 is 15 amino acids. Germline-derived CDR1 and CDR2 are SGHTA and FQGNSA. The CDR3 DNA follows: TGTGCCAGCAGCCCGGAGGGACAGCGACACAATGAGCAGTTCTTC. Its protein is CASSPEGQRHNEQFF.

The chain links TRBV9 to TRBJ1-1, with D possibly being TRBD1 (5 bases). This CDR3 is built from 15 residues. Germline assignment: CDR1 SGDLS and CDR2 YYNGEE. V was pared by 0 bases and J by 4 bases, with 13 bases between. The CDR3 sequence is CASSVEAGGGTEAFF. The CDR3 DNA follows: TGTGCCAGCAGCGTAGAGGCGGGGGGGGGCACTGAAGCTTTCTTT.

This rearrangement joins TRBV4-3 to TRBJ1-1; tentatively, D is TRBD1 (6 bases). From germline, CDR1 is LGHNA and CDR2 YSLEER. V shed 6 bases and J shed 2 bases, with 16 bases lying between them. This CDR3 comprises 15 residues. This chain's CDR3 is CASRQGPGDNTEAFF. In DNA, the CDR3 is TGCGCCAGCAGACAGGGACCGGGCGATAACACTGAAGCTTTCTTT.

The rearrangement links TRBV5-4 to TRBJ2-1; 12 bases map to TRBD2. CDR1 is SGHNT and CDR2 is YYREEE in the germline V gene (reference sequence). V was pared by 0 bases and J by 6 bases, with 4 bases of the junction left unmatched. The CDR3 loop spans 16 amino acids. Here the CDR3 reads CASSLELTSGGNEQFF. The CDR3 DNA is TGTGCCAGCAGCTTGGAATTGACTAGCGGGGGCAATGAGCAGTTCTTC.

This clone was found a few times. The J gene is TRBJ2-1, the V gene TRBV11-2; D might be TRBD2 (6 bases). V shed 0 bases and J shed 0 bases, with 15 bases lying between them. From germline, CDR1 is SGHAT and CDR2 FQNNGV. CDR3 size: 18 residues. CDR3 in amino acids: CASSLDQGGTTSYNEQFF. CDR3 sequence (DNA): TGTGCCAGCAGCTTAGATCAAGGAGGGACCACCTCCTACAATGAGCAGTTCTTC.

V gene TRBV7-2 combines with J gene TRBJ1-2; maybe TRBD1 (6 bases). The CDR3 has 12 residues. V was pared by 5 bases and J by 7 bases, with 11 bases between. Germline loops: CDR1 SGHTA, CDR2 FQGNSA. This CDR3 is CASSQGQSGYTF. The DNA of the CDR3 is TGTGCCAGCAGCCAGGGGCAGAGTGGCTACACCTTC.

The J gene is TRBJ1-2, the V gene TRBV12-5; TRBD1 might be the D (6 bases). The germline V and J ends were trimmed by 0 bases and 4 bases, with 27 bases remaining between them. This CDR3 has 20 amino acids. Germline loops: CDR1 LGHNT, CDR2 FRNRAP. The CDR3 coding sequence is TGTGCTAGTGGTTTGGTACGGGGGGGGACCGGAGGGGGAGACGTCTATGGCTACACCTTC. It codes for CASGLVRGGTGGGDVYGYTF.

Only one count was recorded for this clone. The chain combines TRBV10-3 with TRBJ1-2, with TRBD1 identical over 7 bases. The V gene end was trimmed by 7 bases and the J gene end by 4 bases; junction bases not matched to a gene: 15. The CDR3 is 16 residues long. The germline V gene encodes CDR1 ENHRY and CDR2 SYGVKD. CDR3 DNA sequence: TGTGCCATCACCACCCCGCTAGAGAACAGGGGCTATGGCTACACCTTC. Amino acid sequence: CAITTPLENRGYGYTF.

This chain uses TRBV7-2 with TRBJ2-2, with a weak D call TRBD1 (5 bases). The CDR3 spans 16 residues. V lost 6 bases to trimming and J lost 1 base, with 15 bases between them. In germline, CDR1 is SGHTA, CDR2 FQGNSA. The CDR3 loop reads CASRQKAGQNTGELFF. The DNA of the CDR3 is TGTGCCAGCAGACAAAAGGCTGGACAGAACACCGGGGAGCTGTTTTTT.

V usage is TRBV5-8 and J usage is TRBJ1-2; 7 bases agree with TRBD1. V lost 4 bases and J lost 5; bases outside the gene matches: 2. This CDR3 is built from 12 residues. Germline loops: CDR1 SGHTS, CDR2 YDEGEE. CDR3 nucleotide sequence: TGTGCCAGCAGCCAGGGACAGTATGGCTACACCTTC. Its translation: CASSQGQYGYTF.

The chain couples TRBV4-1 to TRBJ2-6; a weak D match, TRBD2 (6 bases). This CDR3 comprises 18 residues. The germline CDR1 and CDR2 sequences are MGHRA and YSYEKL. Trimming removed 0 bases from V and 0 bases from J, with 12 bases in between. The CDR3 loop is CASSQDRFGGSGANVLTF. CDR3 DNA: TGCGCCAGCAGCCAAGATCGTTTCGGGGGCTCTGGGGCCAACGTCCTGACTTTC.